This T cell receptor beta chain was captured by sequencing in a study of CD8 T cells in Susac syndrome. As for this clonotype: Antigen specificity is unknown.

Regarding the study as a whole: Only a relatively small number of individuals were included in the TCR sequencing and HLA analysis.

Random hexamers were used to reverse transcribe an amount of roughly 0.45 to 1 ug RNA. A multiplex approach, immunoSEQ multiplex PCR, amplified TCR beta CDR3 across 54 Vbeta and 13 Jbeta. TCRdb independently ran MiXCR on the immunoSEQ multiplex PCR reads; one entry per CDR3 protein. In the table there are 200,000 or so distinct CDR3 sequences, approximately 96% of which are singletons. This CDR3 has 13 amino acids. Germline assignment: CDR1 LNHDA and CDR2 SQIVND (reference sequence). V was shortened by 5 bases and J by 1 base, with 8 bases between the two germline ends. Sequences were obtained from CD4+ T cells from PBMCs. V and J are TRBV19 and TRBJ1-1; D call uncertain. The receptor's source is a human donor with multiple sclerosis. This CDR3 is CASSGLENTEAFF. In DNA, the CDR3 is TGTGCCAGTAGTGGGCTAGAGAACACTGAAGCTTTCTTT.